The clone carrying this T cell receptor beta chain was seen ten or more times. Its antigen remains unknown. Assembly of TCR beta libraries relied on iRepertoire HTBI primers together with Arm-PCR of CDR3 regions. TCRdb processed the multiplex PCR reads anew with MiXCR; each CDR3 protein has one entry. The sample comprises around 450,000 distinct CDR3 sequences, about a sixth of which are singletons, and more than 10% rests with the top ten. These data originate in a study of regulatory T cells in long-lasting Graves disease. Whole-study results and caveats: Favored gene segments in persistent disease were TRBV28, TRBJ1-2 and TRBJ2-5.

Time point specified: newly diagnosed GD, antithyroid drugs for less than 3 months. Extracted RNA from PBMCs served as the source of the TCR library. CDR1 is MDHEN, CDR2 SYDVKM, per germline. V shed 10 bases and J shed 7 bases, with 14 bases lying between them. The CDR3 has 12 amino acids. The same sample was also used in a study of T cells in Graves' hyperthyroidism and ophthalmopathy. That paper adds: Across 18 months, stable Graves' hyperthyroidism was marked by no progression to ophthalmopathy. With the HTBI primer set, the TCR CDR3 went through a first round of RT-PCR. A model using 13 V-J features told ophthalmopathy apart from stable hyperthyroidism.

The receptor was isolated from a man aged 40-50 years with Graves disease. The specimen was peripheral blood mononuclear cells (PBMCs), collected at new diagnosis, from a patient treated with antithyroid drugs. This chain uses TRBV28 with TRBJ1-5; possibly TRBD1 for D (5 bases). CDR3 DNA sequence: TGTGCCACCGACAGCGGTAGGCAGCCCCAGCATTTT. Its translation: CATDSGRQPQHF.